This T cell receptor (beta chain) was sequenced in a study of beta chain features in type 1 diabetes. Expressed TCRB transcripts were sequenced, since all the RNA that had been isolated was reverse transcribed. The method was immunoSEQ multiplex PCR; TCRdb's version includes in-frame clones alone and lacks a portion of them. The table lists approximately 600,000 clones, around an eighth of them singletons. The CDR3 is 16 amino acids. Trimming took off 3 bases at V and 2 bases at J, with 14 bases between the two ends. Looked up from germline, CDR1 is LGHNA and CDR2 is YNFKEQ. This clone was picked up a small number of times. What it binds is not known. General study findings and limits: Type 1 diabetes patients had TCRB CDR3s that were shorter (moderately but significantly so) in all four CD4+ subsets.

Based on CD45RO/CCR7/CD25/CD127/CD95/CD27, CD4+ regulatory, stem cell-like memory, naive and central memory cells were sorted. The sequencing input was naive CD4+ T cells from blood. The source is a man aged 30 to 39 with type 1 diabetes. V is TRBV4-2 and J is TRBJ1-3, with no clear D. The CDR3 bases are TGTGCCAGCAGCCAGAGCAAGTTGGAGACTGGAAACACCATATATTTT. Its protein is CASSQSKLETGNTIYF.